This TCR beta chain appears in the sequencing data of a study of identical twins. TCRdb reprocessed the 5' RACE reads via MiXCR and lists one record per CDR3 protein. The sample carries approximately 1.8 million distinct CDR3 sequences, more than 30% recorded once. V was trimmed by 1 base and J by 3 bases, leaving 9 bases between them. The germline gives CDR1 SQVTM, CDR2 ANQGSEA. This CDR3 region has 13 residues. The TCR comes from a newborn girl in good health. The V gene is TRBV29-1, the J gene TRBJ1-2, with D perhaps matching TRBD1 (5 bases). The sequenced material came from cord blood. CDR3 sequence: CSVEGRDYYGYTF. The CDR3 DNA is TGCAGCGTTGAAGGCAGGGACTACTATGGCTACACCTTC.